The T cell receptor (beta chain) under discussion was sequenced for a study of T cell responses to AZD1222 COVID-19 vaccine. Worth noting for this clone: Its antigen is not identified.

The method was immunoSEQ multiplex PCR; TCRdb's version includes in-frame clones alone and lacks a portion of them. The top ten clones hold 8.5% to 12% of a sample with more than 150,000 clones, 85% to 95% of them seen once. CDR1 and CDR2 (germline): MDHEN, SYDVKM. V was clipped by 5 bases and J by 7 bases, with 12 bases between them. There are 13 residues in the CDR3. Study-wide results and caveats: Among those given AZD1222, only five or six were seropositive at baseline.

The chain is built from TRBV28 and TRBJ1-5, with D possibly being TRBD1 (5 bases). The TCR sequence derives from an adult in good health. Sequences were derived from peripheral blood, sampled on day 0 of AZD1222 vaccination. CDR3 sequence: CASSRGSDQPQHF. The DNA for the CDR3 is TGTGCCAGCAGTCGGGGGTCGGACCAGCCCCAGCATTTT.